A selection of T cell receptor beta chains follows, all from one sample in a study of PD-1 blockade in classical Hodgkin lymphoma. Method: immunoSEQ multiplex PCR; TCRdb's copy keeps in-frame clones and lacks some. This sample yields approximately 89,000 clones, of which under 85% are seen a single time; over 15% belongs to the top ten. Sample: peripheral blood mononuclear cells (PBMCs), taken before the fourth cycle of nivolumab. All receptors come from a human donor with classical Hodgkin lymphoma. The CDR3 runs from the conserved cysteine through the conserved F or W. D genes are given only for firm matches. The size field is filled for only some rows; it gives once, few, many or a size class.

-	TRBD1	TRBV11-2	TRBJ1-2	TGTGCCAGCAGCCCGGGACAGGGGTATGGCTACACCTTC	CASSPGQGYGYTF
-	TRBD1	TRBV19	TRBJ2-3	TGTGCCAGTAGTATCGGTTGGGACAGGGCGTTCGGTGATACGCAGTATTTT	CASSIGWDRAFGDTQYF
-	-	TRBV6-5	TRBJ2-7	TGTGCCAGCAGTGCCGGGAGCTTAACCAATGAGCAGTACTTC	CASSAGSLTNEQYF
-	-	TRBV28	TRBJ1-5	TGTGCCAGCACTGACGAGGACAGCGCTTATCAGCCCCAGCATTTT	CASTDEDSAYQPQHF
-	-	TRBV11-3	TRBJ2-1	TGTGCCAGCAGCTTAGATGGTGGCGGGTGGGGCAATGAGCAGTTCTTC	CASSLDGGGWGNEQFF
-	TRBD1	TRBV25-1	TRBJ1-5	TGTGCCAGCAGTGAATCGGGACAGTATCAGCCCCAGCATTTT	CASSESGQYQPQHF
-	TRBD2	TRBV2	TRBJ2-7	TGTGCCGGCGCCCCCAGGACTAGCGCTATGAGCTCCTACGAGCAGTACTTC	CAGAPRTSAMSSYEQYF
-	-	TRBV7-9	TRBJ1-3	TGTGCCAGCAGCTTCCCCACTGGGGGCTCAGGAAACACCATATATTTT	CASSFPTGGSGNTIYF
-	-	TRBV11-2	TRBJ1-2	TGTGCCAGCAGCTTAGACGTGGGTATTCGGGGCTACACCTTC	CASSLDVGIRGYTF
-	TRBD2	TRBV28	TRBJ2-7	TGTGCCAGCACTGTGGGACTAGCGGGTATCTCCCTACCCTACGAGCAGTACTTC	CASTVGLAGISLPYEQYF
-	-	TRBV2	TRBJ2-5	TGTGCCAGCAGTGCGCGGAGGGATCAAGAGACCCAGTACTTC	CASSARRDQETQYF
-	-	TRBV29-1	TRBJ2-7	TGCAGCGTTGTTGGAGGGGCACCCTACGAGCAGTACTTC	CSVVGGAPYEQYF
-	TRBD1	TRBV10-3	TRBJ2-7	TGTGCCATCAGTGAGGCCTCGACAGGGCCCTACGAGCAGTACTTC	CAISEASTGPYEQYF
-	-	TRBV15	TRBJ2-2	TGTGCCACCAGCAGAGATGTGGGGCAGGGAGGAACCGGGGAGCTGTTTTTT	CATSRDVGQGGTGELFF
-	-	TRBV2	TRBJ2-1	TGTGCCAGCAGGGCCGGGACGGCCCCCTACAATGAGCAGTTCTTC	CASRAGTAPYNEQFF
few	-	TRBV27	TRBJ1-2	TGTGCCAGCAGTTTTAGTGGGGCGCGGCGGGATGGCTACACCTTC	CASSFSGARRDGYTF
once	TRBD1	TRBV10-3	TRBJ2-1	TGTGCCATCAGTGAGGCGGGACAGGTAAATGACGATGTGCAGTTCTTC	CAISEAGQVNDDVQFF
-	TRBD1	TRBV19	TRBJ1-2	TGTGCCAGTAGTACCCTCCGGGACAGGGATGGCTACACCTTC	CASSTLRDRDGYTF
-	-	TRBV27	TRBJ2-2	TGTGCCAGCAGGAACCTTTTGGGCGGGGAGCTGTTTTTT	CASRNLLGGELFF
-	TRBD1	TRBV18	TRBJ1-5	TGTGCCAGCTCACCCACAGGGGCCGGCAATCAGCCCCAGCATTTT	CASSPTGAGNQPQHF
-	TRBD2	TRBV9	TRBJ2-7	TGTGCCAGCAGCGTAGAGGGGACTATGGACGAGCAGTACTTC	CASSVEGTMDEQYF
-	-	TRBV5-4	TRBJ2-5	TGTGCCAGCAGCTCTCCGAGGGAGACCCAGTACTTC	CASSSPRETQYF